This T cell receptor beta chain emerged from a study of cytomegalovirus exposure and HLA in healthy donors. With 2 bases clipped from V and 5 bases from J, the junction kept 9 bases outside the gene matches. This CDR3 contains 15 residues. Germline lookup yields CDR1 GTSNPN and CDR2 SVGIG (reference sequence). The PCR ran on 60 Vbeta and 13 Jbeta primers. Method: immunoSEQ multiplex PCR; TCRdb's copy keeps in-frame clones and lacks some. This sample has 100,000 to 150,000 clones, with around 72% found just once. The receptor was isolated from a middle-aged woman in good health and CMV-seronegative. The sample was PBMCs. V is TRBV30 and J is TRBJ2-7, with 10 nucleotides matching TRBD1. The DNA of the CDR3 is TGTGCCTGGAGTACGGGACAGGGGAAGGTCCACGAGCAGTACTTC. It codes for CAWSTGQGKVHEQYF.